The source of this TCR beta chain is a study of shared clonotypes between healthy human individuals. DNA at 200 ng, about 30,000 T cell genomes, went into sorted-subset replicate PCRs. Assay used: immunoSEQ multiplex PCR; TCRdb lists only in-frame clones, some missing. The sample consists of a few million clones, 90% to 96% of them appearing once. Study-level findings and limits: Read depth was anticipated to influence clonotype sharing among donors. Non-shared clonotypes showed lower generation probabilities than clonotypes common to all four donors.

CDR1 is SEHNR, CDR2 FQNEAQ, per germline (reference sequence). This CDR3 has 14 residues. V lost 7 bases to trimming and J lost 5 bases, with 17 bases between them. Study donors comprised healthy, HIV-negative adults devoid of recent acute infection or vaccination. Remarks on this clone: Antigen: not known.

Material: naive CD4+ T cells sorted from blood. Subset denoted: CD45RA+ positively selected. The sequence came from a man in his late teens or twenties in good health. The rearrangement uses TRBV7-9 and TRBJ1-2, with D uncertain. The CDR3 coding sequence is TGTGCCAGCACCGTTACATCGAACGGATATGGCTACACCTTC. Its translation is CASTVTSNGYGYTF.